The 21 T cell receptor beta chains given below trace back to one sample, sequenced in a study of T cell repertoires in cytomegalovirus infection. From the reads, TCRdb called clonotypes with MiXCR, one entry per CDR3 protein. The sample consists of some 200,000 distinct CDR3 sequences, roughly a fifth of them appearing once. The material sequenced was PBMCs. These receptors originate from a human donor in good health (CMV status not recorded). Some clones in this sample may be carry-over from other donors' samples.

This chain links TRBV6-1 with TRBJ1-4, with D maybe TRBD1 (5 bases). Germline CDR1 and CDR2: MNHNS and SASEGT. The V gene lost 8 bases and the J gene lost 7 bases, with 14 bases spanning the gap. CDR3 size: 13 residues. The CDR3, as DNA: TGTGCCAGCTCACTCCAGGGTTTTGAAAAACTGTTTTTT. Its translation is CASSLQGFEKLFF.

The chain carries TRBV6-5 and TRBJ2-2; a weak D match, TRBD1 (5 bases). Trimming removed 8 bases from V and 3 bases from J, with 13 bases in between. The CDR3 is 14 amino acids. The germline V gene has CDR1 MNHEY and CDR2 SVGAGI. CDR3 protein: CASQGNPYTGELFF. For the CDR3, the DNA is TGTGCCAGCCAGGGTAATCCTTACACCGGGGAGCTGTTTTTT.

This chain joins TRBV20-1 and TRBJ1-2; the D is unclear. CDR3 length: 14 residues. Germline loops: CDR1 DFQATT, CDR2 SNEGSKA (reference sequence). V lost 2 bases, J lost 2 bases, and 12 bases lay in between. This chain's CDR3 is CSARQPVPNYGYTF. CDR3 DNA sequence: TGCAGTGCTAGACAGCCCGTTCCAAACTATGGCTACACCTTC.

This clonotype has only a few counts. The rearrangement uses TRBV2 and TRBJ2-4, with D perhaps matching TRBD1 (5 bases). The V gene's germline CDR1 is SNHLY and CDR2 FYNNEI. With 2 bases removed from V and 1 base from J, the gap between germline ends came to 12 bases. The CDR3 has 16 residues. CDR3 amino acids: CASSESRVIAKNIQYF. In DNA, the CDR3 is TGTGCCAGCAGTGAAAGCAGGGTAATTGCCAAAAACATTCAGTACTTC.

The table lists this clonotype with a few counts. The genes are TRBV7-9 and TRBJ2-5; D unresolved. Germline V gene sequence: CDR1 SEHNR, CDR2 FQNEAQ (reference sequence). The germline V and J ends were trimmed by 5 bases and 2 bases, with 12 bases remaining between them. CDR3 length equals 14 residues. In DNA, the CDR3 is TGTGCCAGCAGCCGAGGACGGCTACAAGAGACCCAGTACTTC. Amino acids: CASSRGRLQETQYF.

This clonotype has ten or more counts. This chain connects TRBV7-3 to TRBJ2-2; D is ambiguous. Between the trimmed V and J ends, which lost 3 bases and 6 bases, there was a span of 17 bases. The CDR3 covers 16 residues. Germline V gene sequence: CDR1 SGHTA, CDR2 FQGTGA. The CDR3 protein is CASSFSESRASGELFF. CDR3 DNA: TGTGCCAGCAGCTTCTCAGAAAGCCGAGCCTCCGGGGAGCTGTTTTTT.

This clonotype was counted at least ten times. The V gene is TRBV19, the J gene TRBJ2-2; D ambiguous. Between the trimmed V and J ends, which lost 2 bases and 2 bases, there was a span of 9 bases. In germline, CDR1 is LNHDA, CDR2 SQIVND (reference sequence). The CDR3 runs 15 residues. This CDR3 is CASSIPFANTGELFF. The CDR3 DNA sequence: TGTGCCAGTAGTATACCGTTTGCCAACACCGGGGAGCTGTTTTTT.

The chain recombines TRBV28 with TRBJ2-1; 10 bases map to TRBD2. CDR3 length: 16 residues. The germline CDR1 and CDR2 sequences are MDHEN and SYDVKM. The trim removed 7 bases at V and 6 bases at J, leaving 12 bases unmatched. The CDR3 region is CASNPVTSGYGNEQFF. The CDR3 DNA follows: TGTGCCAGCAATCCTGTGACTAGCGGGTATGGCAATGAGCAGTTCTTC. Full variable domain (rest looked up from reference TRBV28 and TRBJ2-1): DVKVTQSSRYLVKRTGEKVFLECVQDMDHENMFWYRQDPGLGLRLIYFSYDVKMKEKGDIPEGYSVSREKKERFSLILESASTNQTSMYLCASNPVTSGYGNEQFFGPGTRLTVL.

This clonotype was counted at least ten times. This chain links TRBV28 with TRBJ2-2; D gene ambiguous. Looked up from germline, CDR1 is MDHEN and CDR2 is SYDVKM. Deletions cut 8 bases from V and 2 bases from J, with 15 bases between. This CDR3 is 15 amino acids long. The CDR3 here is CASDGFPPNTGELFF. CDR3 nucleotides: TGTGCCAGCGACGGTTTCCCTCCAAACACCGGGGAGCTGTTTTTT.

This clonotype was recorded a few times. This sequence joins TRBV6-2 or TRBV6-3 and TRBJ2-4; TRBD1 aligns across 8 bases. CDR1 MNHEY and CDR2 SVGEGT come from the germline V gene. V shed 6 bases and J 3 bases; nucleotides not matched to a gene: 4. The CDR3 is made up of 14 amino acids. The CDR3 bases are TGTGCCAGCAGCCCCGGACAGGGCAAAAACATTCAGTACTTC. Amino acids: CASSPGQGKNIQYF.

This clonotype has just a few counts. The genes are TRBV15 and TRBJ2-1, with 8 positions matching TRBD1. Germline V lookup: CDR1 LNHNV, CDR2 YYDKDF (reference sequence). The V and J ends lost 1 base and 8 bases, in that order; junction bases with no gene match: 16. This CDR3 has 18 amino acids. The DNA of the CDR3 is TGTGCCACCAGCAGAGCCCTCCTTCTCCGGGACAGGATTGATGAGCAGTTCTTC. Its protein product is CATSRALLLRDRIDEQFF.

This clonotype was observed a handful of times. V gene TRBV14 combines with J gene TRBJ2-7; D remains ambiguous. Trimming removed 4 bases at V and 5 bases at J, with 15 bases between. Germline V lookup: CDR1 SGHDN, CDR2 FVKESK. This CDR3 contains 14 residues. The CDR3 protein is CASSPLKAPDEQYF. Written as DNA, the CDR3 is TGTGCCAGCAGCCCCCTTAAGGCTCCGGACGAGCAGTACTTC. The complete variable domain, with remaining parts taken from reference TRBV14 and TRBJ2-7, reads EAGVTQFPSHSVIEKGQTVTLRCDPISGHDNLYWYRRVMGKEIKFLLHFVKESKQDESGMPNNRFLAERTGGTYSTLKVQPAELEDSGVYFCASSPLKAPDEQYFGPGTRLTVT.

This chain uses TRBV18 with TRBJ2-3, with D unclear. This CDR3 is built from 14 residues. The germline V and J ends were trimmed by 4 bases and 4 bases, with 12 bases remaining between them. Per germline, CDR1 KGHSH and CDR2 LQKENI. The CDR3: CASSLEINADTQYF. The CDR3 DNA sequence: TGTGCCAGCTCACTGGAGATTAACGCAGATACGCAGTATTTT.

This clonotype was recorded many times. This chain joins TRBV28 and TRBJ2-1; 14 bases line up with TRBD2. Germline CDR1 is MDHEN and CDR2 is SYDVKM. There are 14 residues in the CDR3. V was pared by 10 bases and J by 8 bases, with 7 bases of the junction left unmatched. The CDR3 nucleotides are TGTGCCACCCAGACTAGCGGGAGGGCCCATGAGCAGTTCTTC. Residues: CATQTSGRAHEQFF.

V usage is TRBV14 and J usage is TRBJ2-7, with 7 nucleotides matching TRBD1. Per the germline V gene, CDR1 is SGHDN and CDR2 is FVKESK. V lost 6 bases, J lost 6 bases, and 2 bases stayed unmatched. The CDR3 covers 11 residues. As DNA, the CDR3 is TGTGCCAGCAGTCGACAGGGCGAGCAGTACTTC. This sequence encodes CASSRQGEQYF. Full variable domain (remainder filled in from reference TRBV14 and TRBJ2-7): EAGVTQFPSHSVIEKGQTVTLRCDPISGHDNLYWYRRVMGKEIKFLLHFVKESKQDESGMPNNRFLAERTGGTYSTLKVQPAELEDSGVYFCASSRQGEQYFGPGTRLTVT.

Here the CDR3 reads CASGRDQPQHF. For the CDR3, the DNA is TGTGCCAGCGGAAGGGATCAGCCCCAGCATTTT. V and J are TRBV28 and TRBJ1-5; no firm D call. Trimming left V 8 bases short and J 5 bases short, with 7 bases between. The CDR3 extends over 11 amino acids. The germline gives CDR1 MDHEN, CDR2 SYDVKM.

This clonotype was seen at least ten times. The chain joins TRBV10-3 to TRBJ2-7, with 9 bases identical to TRBD2. The junction had 3 bases not matched to a gene; V was cut back by 8 bases and J by 4 bases. This CDR3 comprises 12 residues. Germline CDR1 and CDR2: ENHRY and SYGVKD. The CDR3 here is CAIPTSGYEQYF. The CDR3, as DNA: TGTGCCATCCCCACTAGCGGGTACGAGCAGTACTTC.

This clonotype was observed many times. The chain is built from TRBV29-1 and TRBJ1-4; TRBD1 matches 10 bases. This CDR3 is built from 11 residues. CDR1 and CDR2 from the germline V gene are SQVTM and ANQGSEA. V trimming: 6 bases; J trimming: 15 bases; junction bases outside the gene matches: 7. CDR3 coding DNA: TGCAGCGTGGGGGACAGGGGAGGTTTGTTTTTT. Translated: CSVGDRGGLFF.

This clonotype was detected many times. V and J are TRBV6-1 and TRBJ1-5; D is uncertain. Germline-derived CDR1 and CDR2 are MNHNS and SASEGT. V shed 9 bases and J shed 3 bases, with 12 bases lying between them. CDR3 length: 13 amino acids. Here the CDR3 DNA reads TGTGCCAGTAGAGGACGGAACAATCAGCCCCAGCATTTT. This translates into CASRGRNNQPQHF.

This clonotype was detected many times. The chain couples TRBV7-2 to TRBJ1-2; 7 bases map to TRBD1. Germline V gene sequence: CDR1 SGHTA, CDR2 FQGNSA. The CDR3 is made up of 17 amino acids. J lost 4 bases, V lost 5 bases, and 16 bases had no gene match. DNA of the CDR3: TGTGCCAGCAGCCCGGGGGGGGTAGGACAGGTCCTCTATGGCTACACCTTC. This sequence encodes CASSPGGVGQVLYGYTF. The complete variable domain, with remaining parts taken from reference TRBV7-2 and TRBJ1-2, reads GAGVSQSPSNKVTEKGKDVELRCDPISGHTALYWYRQSLGQGLEFLIYFQGNSAPDKSGLPSDRFSAERTGGSVSTLTIQRTQQEDSAVYLCASSPGGVGQVLYGYTFGSGTRLTVV.

The J gene is TRBJ2-1, the V gene TRBV12-3 or TRBV12-4; TRBD2 agrees at 9 bases. V shed 1 base and J 8 bases; nucleotides not matched to a gene: 3. The CDR3 length is 14 residues. The CDR3 protein is CASSLGGGADEQFF. The DNA for the CDR3 is TGTGCCAGCAGTTTAGGCGGGGGGGCAGATGAGCAGTTCTTC.